This entry is about one T cell receptor (beta chain). No antigen is known for it. No base quality values were provided; no much bigger clone lies one nucleotide off. This sample is part of a study of lymphopenia after photon versus proton radiotherapy (dated by TCRdb to the late 2010s). Describing the broader study: The immunological effects of photon versus proton radiation therapy were compared in patients with gastrointestinal tumors who developed high-grade lymphopenia. The study aimed to characterize how the two radiation modalities differ in their impact on the immune system. The cohort included 20 to 25 patients with gastrointestinal tumors who developed lymphopenia after receiving either photon or proton therapy.

Summary of the overall study and its limitations: Among patients across the cohort who died, overall survival time showed an inverse correlation with a larger post-nadir drop in TCR diversity. During treatment, patients who received photon therapy lost naive T cells and TCR diversity and gained effector/memory populations, whereas patients who received proton therapy remained relatively stable. The authors looked at the survival association only in patients who died, and they framed better survival with proton therapy as a possibility rather than a demonstrated result. After the lymphocyte count nadir, photon-treated repertoires showed oligoclonal expansion, especially of CD8+ Temra cells, which drove the drop in diversity.

The protocol used for the library was the immunoSEQ multiplex PCR assay. T cell repertoires were profiled by deep sequencing of rearranged TCR beta loci, alongside multiparametric flow cytometry. As stored in TCRdb, this immuneACCESS dataset retains in-frame rearrangements with V and J assigned. A fraction of the clones does not appear; measured against another copy, unresolved V genes explain less than half of the discrepancy, and the remainder lacks a known reason. The sample records thousands of clones, just over 90% of which are singletons. Over 8.5% of the sample is in the top ten clones. The clonotype comes from a man aged 60-69 years with cholangiocarcinoma. The input for sequencing was peripheral blood, taken from a patient treated with photon-based radiotherapy.

The CDR3 here reads CASSAPEGYNEQFF. The nucleotide sequence is TGTGCCAGCAGCGCCCCAGAAGGCTACAATGAGCAGTTCTTC. The chain couples TRBV11-2 to TRBJ2-1, with the D gene not clear enough to name. The CDR3 has 14 amino acids, counting the end cysteine and phenylalanine. The sequence is cut down to CDR3 DNA, 42 bases in frame from base 1. V lost 5 bases and J lost 3 bases; the stretch between them is 11 bases long. As encoded in the germline V gene, CDR1 is SGHAT while CDR2 is FQNNGV. When the CDR3 is completed using the reference TRBV11-2 and TRBJ2-1 genes on either side, the full variable domain is EAGVAQSPRYKIIEKRQSVAFWCNPISGHATLYWYQQILGQGPKLLIQFQNNGVVDDSQLPKDRFSAERLKGVDSTLKIQPAKLEDSAVYLCASSAPEGYNEQFFGPGTRLTVL.